The rows below give T cell receptor beta chains drawn from one sample of a study of T-cell reconstitution after alpha-beta-depleted transplantation in children. TCRdb recomputed calls from the PCR reads with MiXCR, one row per CDR3 protein. The sample lists 600,000 to 700,000 distinct CDR3 sequences, under 15% occurring once. Sequences were derived from PBMCs, sampled before TCRalphabeta/CD19-depleted stem cell transplant. The source is a girl aged 2 to 10 with congenital amegakaryocytic thrombocytopenia, due to receive a stem cell transplant. Each CDR3 is given with its conserved first and last residue. Fields, in order: J gene, CDR3 length, V gene, clone size, D gene, CDR3 DNA, CDR3 protein. A D gene is named only where the DNA matches it firmly. Size is stated for part of the rows, as once, few or many counts, or as a class when the clone is expanded.

TRBJ2-7,14,TRBV12-3/TRBV12-4,NA,TRBD2,TGTGCCAGCAGTTTTCCACTAGCGTCCTACGAGCAGTACTTC,CASSFPLASYEQYF
TRBJ1-2,10,TRBV15,many,NA,TGTGCCACGTGGGATGACGGCTACACCTTC,CATWDDGYTF
TRBJ2-1,15,TRBV29-1,many,NA,TGCAGCGTTGGTGGGGCTACTCCCTCTCGCAATGAGCAGTTCTTC,CSVGGATPSRNEQFF
TRBJ2-3,15,TRBV18,many,NA,TGTGCCAGCTCACCACAGCTCACTAGCACAGATACGCAGTATTTT,CASSPQLTSTDTQYF
TRBJ2-3,13,TRBV5-6,many,NA,TGTGCCAGCAGCTTCGGGTTCCCAGATACGCAGTATTTT,CASSFGFPDTQYF
TRBJ2-1,12,TRBV20-1,NA,NA,TGCAGTGCGTCCCTAGCGAACAATGAGCAGTTCTTC,CSASLANNEQFF
TRBJ2-2,15,TRBV11-2,many,TRBD2,TGTGCCAGCAGCCTGGGACTATCGAACACCGGGGAGCTGTTTTTT,CASSLGLSNTGELFF
TRBJ2-7,16,TRBV7-2,many,TRBD2,TGTGCCAGCAGCTTAGTTTCATCTAGCGGGGGCTTAGAGCAGTACTTC,CASSLVSSSGGLEQYF
TRBJ1-5,13,TRBV3-1,NA,NA,TGTGCCAGCAGCCAAGCCAGGAATCAGCCCCAGCATTTT,CASSQARNQPQHF
TRBJ2-7,15,TRBV7-8,NA,NA,TGTGCCAGCAGCTTTGGGTGGGCTAGCTCCTACGAGCAGTACTTC,CASSFGWASSYEQYF
TRBJ2-7,13,TRBV9,NA,NA,TGTGCCAGCAGCGTGAGTCGCAGCTCTGAGCAGTACTTC,CASSVSRSSEQYF
TRBJ2-1,14,TRBV20-1,many,TRBD2,TGCAGTGCTAGCAGGACTAGCGGGGTGAGGGAGCAGTTCTTC,CSASRTSGVREQFF
TRBJ1-1,14,TRBV28,many,NA,TGTGCCAGCAGCCCAACGACAGACTGGACTGAAGCTTTCTTT,CASSPTTDWTEAFF
TRBJ2-2,14,TRBV5-1,NA,NA,TGCGCCAGCAGCTTTCCGATCGAGGCCGGGGAGCTGTTTTTT,CASSFPIEAGELFF
TRBJ2-7,15,TRBV20-1,few,NA,TGCAGTGCTAGAGCTGGGAAGGGGGCGGGATACGAGCAGTACTTC,CSARAGKGAGYEQYF
TRBJ2-1,13,TRBV27,many,NA,TGTGCCAGCAGTTACGGGTTCGAGAATGAGCAGTTCTTC,CASSYGFENEQFF
TRBJ2-1,16,TRBV7-6,many,NA,TGTGCCAGCAGCTTAGCCCCAGGCCCTTTCTACAATGAGCAGTTCTTC,CASSLAPGPFYNEQFF
TRBJ2-1,14,TRBV5-1,NA,TRBD2,TGCGCCAGCAGCCTCCGGGACTATGGGGCTGAGCAGTTCTTC,CASSLRDYGAEQFF
TRBJ2-2,15,TRBV7-8,few,NA,TGTGCCAGCAGCCCGGGACCGATCAACACCGGGGAGCTGTTTTTT,CASSPGPINTGELFF
TRBJ2-3,11,TRBV29-1,many,NA,TGCAGCGGTGACAGTCGGGATACGCAGTATTTT,CSGDSRDTQYF
TRBJ2-1,15,TRBV20-1,NA,NA,TGCAGTGCTTTGCCCCTAGCTACTACGGACAATGAGCAGTTCTTC,CSALPLATTDNEQFF
TRBJ2-7,14,TRBV5-1,few,NA,TGCGCCAGCAGCTTGGATAAGTACAGCTACGAGCAGTACTTC,CASSLDKYSYEQYF
TRBJ2-7,14,TRBV27,NA,NA,TGTGCCAGCAGTTTATCTAGTTCCGCCTACGAGCAGTACTTC,CASSLSSSAYEQYF
TRBJ2-3,20,TRBV20-1,many,TRBD2,TGCAGTGCTCCAACTGGGGTAGCGGGAGGGCCGGTTCGACTCACAGATACGCAGTATTTT,CSAPTGVAGGPVRLTDTQYF
TRBJ1-5,13,TRBV20-1,many,NA,TGCAGTGTTCGGCAGAATAGCAATCAGCCCCAGCATTTT,CSVRQNSNQPQHF
TRBJ1-2,14,TRBV6-1,NA,NA,TGTGCCAGCAGCACCGGTGGAGGAGTGAGTGGCTACACCTTC,CASSTGGGVSGYTF